This record concerns one T cell receptor beta chain sequence. Germline loops: CDR1 SGHNT, CDR2 YYREEE (reference sequence). V lost 4 bases to trimming and J lost 5 bases; unmatched junction nucleotides: 8. The CDR3 covers 15 residues. The entry originates in a study of blood T cell repertoires in COVID-19. For the study at large: Acute-phase and convalescent COVID-19 samples originated in the United States, Italy and Spain. The cDNA or gDNA used as material had been derived from T cells, B-cell-depleted T cells, or PBMCs.

Profiled with immunoSEQ multiplex PCR; TCRdb holds only in-frame clones, not every one. The sample gives around 52,000 clones, approximately 78% of which show up once; under 8.5% is in the top ten. The chain links TRBV5-4 to TRBJ2-1; 8 bases are a match to TRBD2. The receptor's source is a woman aged 80 or over with acute or convalescent COVID-19. The sequencing input was peripheral blood. CDR3 region: CASSRAGVLDNEQFF. In DNA, the CDR3 is TGTGCCAGCAGCCGAGCGGGGGTGCTTGACAATGAGCAGTTCTTC. The full variable domain, in which reference TRBV5-4 and TRBJ2-1 provide the parts outside the CDR3, is ETGVTQSPTHLIKTRGQQVTLRCSSQSGHNTVSWYQQALGQGPQFIFQYYREEENGRGNFPPRFSGLQFPNYSSELNVNALELDDSALYLCASSRAGVLDNEQFFGPGTRLTVL.